This entry lists 17 T cell receptor beta chains sequenced from one sample in a study of T cells after yellow fever vaccination. Using its own MiXCR run on the 5' RACE reads, TCRdb lists one record per CDR3 protein. The sample lists a few hundred thousand distinct CDR3 sequences; over 5% were seen once. Source: PBMCs, taken 5 days after the yellow fever booster vaccination. These receptors all come from a man under 40 who received the YFV17D yellow fever vaccine.

The chain couples TRBV6-6 to TRBJ2-2, with unresolved D. Germline assignment: CDR1 MNHNY and CDR2 SVGAGI (reference sequence). V was shortened by 8 bases and J by 8 bases, with 6 bases between the two germline ends. The CDR3 consists of 10 residues. The CDR3 spells CASLAGELFF. CDR3 nucleotide sequence: TGTGCCAGCTTGGCAGGGGAGCTGTTTTTT.

This clonotype has a count of ten or more. V gene TRBV11-2 combines with J gene TRBJ2-1, with TRBD2 identical over 9 bases. CDR3 length: 14 amino acids. V was clipped by 8 bases and J by 5 bases; unmatched bases: 7. The germline V gene has CDR1 SGHAT and CDR2 FQNNGV. The CDR3 is CASGLASGNNEQFF. Here the CDR3 DNA reads TGTGCCAGCGGGCTGGCTAGCGGGAACAATGAGCAGTTCTTC. Full variable domain (missing parts from reference TRBV11-2 and TRBJ2-1): EAGVAQSPRYKIIEKRQSVAFWCNPISGHATLYWYQQILGQGPKLLIQFQNNGVVDDSQLPKDRFSAERLKGVDSTLKIQPAKLEDSAVYLCASGLASGNNEQFFGPGTRLTVL.

There are a few counts of this clonotype. The chain uses TRBV23-1 and TRBJ2-7; D remains ambiguous. TRBV23-1 is labeled an ORF, and its function is uncertain. CDR3 length: 14 amino acids. V gave up 5 bases and J gave up 4 bases, with 15 bases separating them. This CDR3 reads CASSFDGKSYEQYF. The CDR3 DNA reads as TGCGCCAGCAGTTTCGACGGAAAGTCGTACGAGCAGTACTTC.

Only a few counts were recorded for this clonotype. The chain has TRBV4-3 and TRBJ1-6; D remains unclear. From germline, CDR1 is LGHNA and CDR2 YSLEER. Trimming left V 1 base short and J 7 bases short, with 8 bases between. The CDR3 is 14 residues long. CDR3 region: CASSQAAVNSPLHF. The CDR3 DNA sequence: TGCGCCAGCAGCCAAGCGGCGGTAAATTCACCCCTCCACTTT.

This clonotype was counted many times. The chain uses TRBV6-2 or TRBV6-3 and TRBJ2-7; 7 nucleotides align to TRBD2. V gave up 0 bases and J gave up 1 base; unmatched junction bases: 3. Germline loops: CDR1 MNHEY, CDR2 SVGEGT. The CDR3 spans 15 residues. The CDR3 nucleotides read TGTGCCAGCAGTTACTCGGTGCGGGAGTCCTACGAGCAGTACTTC. It encodes CASSYSVRESYEQYF.

This clonotype has ten or more counts. V gene TRBV12-3 or TRBV12-4 combines with J gene TRBJ2-3, with D possibly matching TRBD1 (7 bases). This CDR3 spans 16 amino acids. Trimming left V 6 bases short and J 4 bases short, with 20 bases between. For the CDR3, the DNA is TGTGCCAGCAGCCCACGGGGACAGCCGGGGGCAGATACGCAGTATTTT. Protein: CASSPRGQPGADTQYF.

This clonotype was seen more than once but under ten times. V usage is TRBV11-2 and J usage is TRBJ2-1; TRBD2 agrees at 12 bases. Germline loops: CDR1 SGHAT, CDR2 FQNNGV. The CDR3 is 16 amino acids. V lost 7 bases, J lost 9 bases, and 13 bases stayed unmatched. This CDR3 is CASTLIGLAGFGEQFF. In DNA form, the CDR3 reads TGTGCCAGCACCCTAATTGGACTAGCGGGATTCGGTGAGCAGTTCTTC.

This clonotype has ten or more counts. The chain recombines TRBV15 with TRBJ2-1; D is unclear. The CDR3 contains 15 residues. The V end lost 5 bases, the J end lost 7 bases, and 18 bases lay between the germline ends. Per the germline V gene, CDR1 is LNHNV and CDR2 is YYDKDF (reference sequence). The DNA of the CDR3 is TGTGCCACCAGCCTAGACCGGGTTTCGTGGAATGAGCAGTTCTTC. It encodes CATSLDRVSWNEQFF.

This clonotype was counted only a few times. This chain links TRBV11-2 with TRBJ2-3; D may be TRBD1 (6 bases). CDR3 length: 17 amino acids. Germline V gene lookup returns CDR1 SGHAT and CDR2 FQNNGV. V dropped 0 bases and J dropped 2 bases, with 15 bases sitting between them. Written as DNA, the CDR3 is TGTGCCAGCAGCTTAGACGTTCAGGGGTGGGTCACAGATACGCAGTATTTT. Its protein product is CASSLDVQGWVTDTQYF.

The chain links TRBV28 to TRBJ2-1; TRBD2 aligns across 13 bases. The V gene's germline CDR1 is MDHEN and CDR2 SYDVKM. Trimming cost V 6 bases and J 7 bases; bases outside gene matches: 18. The length of the CDR3 is 19 residues. CDR3 loop: CASRQAPGLAGHRWNEQFF. For the CDR3, the DNA is TGTGCCAGCAGACAAGCCCCGGGACTAGCGGGGCATCGTTGGAATGAGCAGTTCTTC.

This clonotype was counted a few times. The CDR3 coding sequence is TGTGCCAGCAGTCTAAGACAGGGGAGCAATCAGCCCCAGCATTTT. Protein product: CASSLRQGSNQPQHF. The chain carries TRBV5-6 and TRBJ1-5, with TRBD1 identical over 8 bases. Germline V gene lookup returns CDR1 SGHDT and CDR2 YYEEEE. Trimming removed 5 bases from V and 1 base from J; junction bases left unmatched: 5. The CDR3 sequence is 15 residues long.

The V gene is TRBV18, the J gene TRBJ2-5; 12 bases are shared with TRBD2. Germline V gene data show CDR1 as KGHSH and CDR2 as LQKENI. CDR3 length: 17 residues. V shed 0 bases and J 4 bases; nucleotides not matched to a gene: 6. The CDR3 region is CASSPPPMTSGRETQYF. CDR3 DNA sequence: TGTGCCAGCTCACCACCCCCCATGACTAGCGGGAGAGAGACCCAGTACTTC.

The V and J genes are TRBV5-6 and TRBJ2-7; D gene unclear. V was pared by 1 base and J by 3 bases, with 11 bases between. The CDR3 has 14 amino acids. The germline V gene encodes CDR1 SGHDT and CDR2 YYEEEE. The CDR3 DNA reads TGTGCCAGCAGCTTGTACGGCCCCCTCTACGAGCAGTACTTC. Protein: CASSLYGPLYEQYF.

This clonotype showed up many times. The rearrangement links TRBV7-2 to TRBJ2-3, with D perhaps given as TRBD1 or TRBD2 (5 bases each). The germline V and J ends were trimmed by 1 base and 10 bases, with 12 bases remaining between them. The V gene's germline CDR1 is SGHTA and CDR2 FQGNSA. CDR3 length: 13 residues. The CDR3 DNA follows: TGTGCCAGCAGCTTAGAGGGACCCTTAGCGCAGTATTTT. It translates to CASSLEGPLAQYF.

V is TRBV6-5 and J is TRBJ2-7; TRBD2 agrees at 9 bases. The CDR3 extends over 14 amino acids. The V and J ends lost 4 bases and 9 bases, in that order; junction bases with no gene match: 10. The germline V gene encodes CDR1 MNHEY and CDR2 SVGAGI. The CDR3 bases are TGTGCCAGCAGTTCCGTTGGTAGCGGGAGTCGGCAGTACTTC. Translating it yields CASSSVGSGSRQYF.

This clonotype was counted at least ten times. CDR3 sequence reads: CARQDQNTEAFF. CDR3 coding DNA: TGTGCCAGACAGGACCAGAACACTGAAGCTTTCTTT. The chain recombines TRBV6-2 or TRBV6-3 with TRBJ1-1, with a weak D call TRBD1 (5 bases). V lost 9 bases, J lost 1 base, and 9 bases lay in between. The CDR3 covers 12 residues. The V gene's germline CDR1 is MNHEY and CDR2 SVGEGT.

The chain links TRBV6-2 or TRBV6-3 to TRBJ1-1, with D possibly being TRBD1 (6 bases). V lost 2 bases to trimming and J lost 0 bases, with 19 bases between them. CDR1 is MNHEY, CDR2 SVGEGT, per germline. The CDR3 runs 18 residues. The CDR3 protein is CASSYGDRQAKMNTEAFF. CDR3 sequence (DNA): TGTGCCAGCAGTTACGGGGATAGACAGGCAAAAATGAACACTGAAGCTTTCTTT.